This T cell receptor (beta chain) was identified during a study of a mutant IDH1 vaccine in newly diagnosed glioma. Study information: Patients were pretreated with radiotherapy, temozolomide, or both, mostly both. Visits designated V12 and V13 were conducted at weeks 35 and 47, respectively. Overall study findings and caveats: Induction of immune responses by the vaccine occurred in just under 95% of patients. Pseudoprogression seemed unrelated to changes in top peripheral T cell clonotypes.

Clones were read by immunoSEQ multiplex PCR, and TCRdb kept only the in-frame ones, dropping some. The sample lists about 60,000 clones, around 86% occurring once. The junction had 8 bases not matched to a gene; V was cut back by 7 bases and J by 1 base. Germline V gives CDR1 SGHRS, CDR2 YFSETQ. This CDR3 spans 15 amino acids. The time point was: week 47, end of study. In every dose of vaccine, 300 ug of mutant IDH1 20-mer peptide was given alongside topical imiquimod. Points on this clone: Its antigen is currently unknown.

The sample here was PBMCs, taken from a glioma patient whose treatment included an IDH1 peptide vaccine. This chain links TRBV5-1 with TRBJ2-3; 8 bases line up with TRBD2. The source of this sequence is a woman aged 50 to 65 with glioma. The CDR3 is CASGRGGLGTDTQYF. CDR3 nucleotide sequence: TGCGCCAGCGGTCGCGGGGGGTTGGGCACAGATACGCAGTATTTT.